Below are 5 T cell receptor beta chains sequenced from a single sample in a study of blood T cell repertoires in COVID-19. TCRdb keeps only in-frame clones here, not all; method: immunoSEQ multiplex PCR. The table includes about 200,000 clones, around 80% detected once. The sequencing sample was made of peripheral blood. Source of these receptors: a woman in her 70s with acute or convalescent COVID-19.

The chain employs TRBV6-6 and TRBJ2-7, with TRBD1 matching 10 bases. Germline V gene sequence: CDR1 MNHNY, CDR2 SVGAGI (reference sequence). The ends lost 6 bases at V and 3 bases at J; junction bases unmatched: 8. The CDR3 runs 15 residues. The CDR3 here is CASSNRDRGDYEQYF. The DNA for the CDR3 is TGTGCCAGCAGCAACCGGGACAGGGGAGACTACGAGCAGTACTTC.

DNA for the CDR3: TGTGCCACCTCCACAGGGGGCCGCCAGCCCCAGCATTTT. Translation gives CATSTGGRQPQHF. This chain connects TRBV6-5 to TRBJ1-5, with TRBD1 matching over 9 bases. With V trimmed by 10 bases and J by 7 bases, 8 bases remained unmatched. Germline V gene data show CDR1 as MNHEY and CDR2 as SVGAGI. This CDR3 is 13 amino acids long.

This chain connects TRBV9 to TRBJ2-1, with TRBD2 as a possible D gene (6 bases). CDR3 size: 14 residues. Germline V gene sequence: CDR1 SGDLS, CDR2 YYNGEE. V gave up 4 bases and J gave up 4 bases, with 12 bases separating them. The CDR3 region has the DNA TGTGCCAGCAGCCGACGACTAGATTACAATGAGCAGTTCTTC. This translates into CASSRRLDYNEQFF.

The chain links TRBV14 to TRBJ2-7, with D possibly TRBD2 on 5 matching bases. The V end was cut by 0 bases, the J end by 7 bases, with 22 bases between. CDR3 size: 17 residues. Germline V CDR1 and CDR2: SGHDN, FVKESK. The CDR3 sequence: CASSQDVSGKILTEQYF. DNA for the CDR3: TGTGCCAGCAGCCAAGACGTCTCGGGGAAAATTCTTACAGAGCAGTACTTC.

This clone was found a few times. CDR3 in amino acids: CASSEGLEAFF. DNA for the CDR3: TGTGCCAGCAGTGAAGGACTTGAAGCTTTCTTT. The chain is built from TRBV2 and TRBJ1-1; D gene ambiguous. V dropped 1 base and J dropped 7 bases, with 4 bases sitting between them. Looked up from germline, CDR1 is SNHLY and CDR2 is FYNNEI. CDR3 length: 11 residues.